Presented here are 25 T cell receptor beta chains from one specimen sequenced in a study of Ad26.COV2.S vaccination and SARS-CoV-2 variants. Method: immunoSEQ multiplex PCR; TCRdb's copy keeps in-frame clones and lacks some. The table records almost 400,000 clones, about 91% of them present only once. Indicated treatment: 15 to 20 received Ad26.COV2.S at low or high dose, single or two shots; about 5 received placebo; per-sample allocation not given. Sampling happened 63 days after the first vaccine or placebo injection. The material was peripheral blood, obtained in a trial of Ad26.COV2.S vaccine versus placebo. Receptor source: a person aged 18-65 years who received the Ad26.COV2.S COVID-19 vaccine or a placebo.

This chain joins TRBV9 and TRBJ2-7; D is possibly TRBD2 (5 bases). The germline V gene has CDR1 SGDLS and CDR2 YYNGEE. CDR3 length equals 14 residues. Between the trimmed V and J ends, which lost 1 base and 3 bases, there was a span of 11 bases. In nucleotides, the CDR3 is TGTGCCAGCAGCGTAACACACGGGGACTACGAGCAGTACTTC. This sequence encodes CASSVTHGDYEQYF. The full variable domain, rest sourced from reference TRBV9 and TRBJ2-7, is DSGVTQTPKHLITATGQRVTLRCSPRSGDLSVYWYQQSLDQGLQFLIQYYNGEERAKGNILERFSAQQFPDLHSELNLSSLELGDSALYFCASSVTHGDYEQYFGPGTRLTVT.

The chain links TRBV7-2 to TRBJ2-6; D ambiguous. CDR3 size: 16 residues. Trimming removed 1 base from V and 3 bases from J, with 10 bases in between. Germline loops: CDR1 SGHTA, CDR2 FQGNSA. CDR3 sequence reads: CASSLGEGFGANVLTF. The CDR3 DNA sequence: TGTGCCAGCAGCTTAGGGGAAGGGTTTGGGGCCAACGTCCTGACTTTC. Combining the CDR3 with reference TRBV7-2 and TRBJ2-6 gives the whole variable domain GAGVSQSPSNKVTEKGKDVELRCDPISGHTALYWYRQSLGQGLEFLIYFQGNSAPDKSGLPSDRFSAERTGGSVSTLTIQRTQQEDSAVYLCASSLGEGFGANVLTFGAGSRLTVL.

V and J are TRBV7-9 and TRBJ2-3; TRBD2 aligns across 7 bases. Unmatched junction bases numbered 8, after V lost 3 bases and J lost 2 bases. This CDR3 region has 16 residues. Germline V gives CDR1 SEHNR, CDR2 FQNEAQ (reference sequence). The DNA of the CDR3 is TGTGCCAGCAGCTTCGATCTAGCGGTCATCACAGATACGCAGTATTTT. It is translated as CASSFDLAVITDTQYF. Full variable domain (remainder filled in from reference TRBV7-9 and TRBJ2-3): DTGVSQNPRHKITKRGQNVTFRCDPISEHNRLYWYRQTLGQGPEFLTYFQNEAQLEKSRLLSDRFSAERPKGSFSTLEIQRTEQGDSAMYLCASSFDLAVITDTQYFGPGTRLTVL.

The gene calls are TRBV28 and TRBJ1-5; 8 bases map to TRBD1. J lost 3 bases, V lost 3 bases, and 4 bases had no gene match. The germline gives CDR1 MDHEN, CDR2 SYDVKM. The CDR3 extends over 15 amino acids. The CDR3, as DNA: TGTGCCAGCAGTTTGTGGACAGGGACCAATCAGCCCCAGCATTTT. Translation gives CASSLWTGTNQPQHF.

The chain links TRBV9 to TRBJ2-7, with 10 nucleotides matching TRBD1. The length of the CDR3 is 15 residues. CDR1 and CDR2 from the germline V gene are SGDLS and YYNGEE. The V segment lost 3 bases and the J segment 6 bases; nucleotides outside the gene matches: 9. CDR3 nucleotide sequence: TGTGCCAGCAGCGCCGGGACAGGGGAGGTTCCCGAGCAGTACTTC. This gives the protein CASSAGTGEVPEQYF.

The rearrangement uses TRBV2 and TRBJ2-2; D gene ambiguous. The CDR3 extends over 13 amino acids. The V end was cut by 5 bases, the J end by 7 bases, with 11 bases between. Germline CDR1 SNHLY, CDR2 FYNNEI. CDR3 coding DNA: TGTGCCAGCAGTATGACGGTATTCGGGGAGCTGTTTTTT. Its protein product is CASSMTVFGELFF.

This rearrangement joins TRBV5-5 to TRBJ1-2; D gene uncertain. Looked up from germline, CDR1 is SGHKS and CDR2 is YYEKEE (reference sequence). This CDR3 is built from 14 residues. Trimming took 0 bases from V and 2 from J, leaving 8 bases between them. CDR3 in amino acids: CASSLAEGNYGYTF. Written as DNA, the CDR3 is TGTGCCAGCAGCTTGGCCGAGGGCAACTATGGCTACACCTTC.

This sequence joins TRBV4-1 and TRBJ2-3; D may be TRBD2 (5 bases). Trimming shortened V by 0 bases and J by 1 base, and 14 bases separated the two germline ends. In germline, CDR1 is MGHRA, CDR2 YSYEKL. The CDR3 contains 17 residues. CDR3 in DNA: TGCGCCAGCAGCCAAGATGGGTGCGGGCTGTGCACAGATACGCAGTATTTT. Encoded protein: CASSQDGCGLCTDTQYF.

The chain uses TRBV30 and TRBJ1-5; D perhaps matches TRBD1 (5 bases). The germline V gene encodes CDR1 GTSNPN and CDR2 SVGIG (reference sequence). CDR3 length equals 13 residues. With 3 bases removed from V and 6 bases from J, the gap between germline ends came to 12 bases. The CDR3 here is CAWSYQGFQPQHF. The CDR3 nucleotides read TGTGCCTGGAGCTATCAGGGATTTCAGCCCCAGCATTTT.

J is TRBJ1-4 and V is TRBV28; 8 nucleotides align to TRBD1. Germline V gene lookup returns CDR1 MDHEN and CDR2 SYDVKM. This CDR3 is 15 amino acids long. Unmatched junction bases numbered 8, after V lost 8 bases and J lost 3 bases. CDR3 amino acids: CASGFGTGANEKLFF. The CDR3 bases are TGTGCCAGCGGGTTTGGGACAGGAGCTAATGAAAAACTGTTTTTT. The whole variable domain, filled in from reference TRBV28 and TRBJ1-4, reads DVKVTQSSRYLVKRTGEKVFLECVQDMDHENMFWYRQDPGLGLRLIYFSYDVKMKEKGDIPEGYSVSREKKERFSLILESASTNQTSMYLCASGFGTGANEKLFFGSGTQLSVL.

The genes are TRBV6-5 and TRBJ2-7; TRBD2 agrees at 8 bases. V dropped 4 bases and J dropped 3; count of bases not matched to a gene: 8. The CDR3 covers 15 residues. Germline CDR1 is MNHEY and CDR2 is SVGAGI. The CDR3 is CASSLGSGRNYEQYF. Written as DNA, the CDR3 is TGTGCCAGCAGTTTGGGCAGCGGGAGAAACTACGAGCAGTACTTC.

The chain has TRBV28 and TRBJ2-7, with 8 bases lining up with TRBD1. Trimming took 6 bases from V and 3 from J; bases not matched to a gene: 4. The CDR3 runs 13 residues. In germline, CDR1 is MDHEN, CDR2 SYDVKM. CDR3 sequence reads: CASRGQGFYEQYF. CDR3 bases: TGTGCCAGCAGAGGACAGGGATTCTACGAGCAGTACTTC.

The chain combines TRBV5-6 with TRBJ2-4, with D possibly TRBD2 on 7 matching bases. Germline-derived CDR1 and CDR2 are SGHDT and YYEEEE. Between the trimmed V and J ends, which lost 4 bases and 2 bases, there was a span of 22 bases. CDR3 length: 18 amino acids. The CDR3: CASSLRGAGYTSKNIQYF. The CDR3 DNA is TGTGCCAGCAGCCTACGGGGGGCAGGATACACTTCCAAAAACATTCAGTACTTC.

The chain has TRBV28 and TRBJ2-4; D is uncertain. Trimming took 7 bases from V and 6 from J, leaving 7 bases between them. There are 11 residues in the CDR3. CDR1 MDHEN and CDR2 SYDVKM come from the germline V gene. The CDR3 sequence is CASTERNIQYF. The CDR3 DNA reads as TGTGCCAGCACCGAAAGAAACATTCAGTACTTC.

This rearrangement joins TRBV19 to TRBJ1-5, with D unclear. The CDR3 has 13 residues. CDR1 is LNHDA and CDR2 is SQIVND in the germline V gene (reference sequence). Trimming left V 3 bases short and J 5 bases short, with 8 bases between. CDR3 protein: CASSITEDQPQHF. The CDR3 coding sequence is TGTGCCAGTAGTATTACAGAAGATCAGCCCCAGCATTTT.

The chain employs TRBV6-5 and TRBJ2-7; D call uncertain. Between the trimmed V and J ends, which lost 5 bases and 2 bases, there was a span of 16 bases. Looked up from germline, CDR1 is MNHEY and CDR2 is SVGAGI. This CDR3 comprises 15 residues. The CDR3 DNA reads TGTGCCAGCAGTCTCGGGCTGGGCGCGACCTACGAGCAGTACTTC. This encodes CASSLGLGATYEQYF.

The chain uses TRBV5-6 and TRBJ1-6, with D possibly TRBD1 on 5 matching bases. Germline V gene data show CDR1 as SGHDT and CDR2 as YYEEEE. The length of the CDR3 is 15 residues. The germline V and J ends were trimmed by 0 bases and 6 bases, with 10 bases remaining between them. The DNA for the CDR3 is TGTGCCAGCAGCTTGGGGGGCAGCCTTAATTCACCCCTCCACTTT. Protein product: CASSLGGSLNSPLHF.

The chain's CDR3 is CASSQRVAREQYF. The CDR3 coding sequence is TGTGCCAGCAGCCAACGCGTGGCGCGGGAGCAGTATTTT. The V call is TRBV7-2, the J call TRBJ2-3; weak D call: TRBD2 (6 bases). The germline V gene encodes CDR1 SGHTA and CDR2 FQGNSA. The CDR3 runs to 13 residues. Trimming cost V 5 bases and J 11 bases, with 17 bases left between them.

The rearrangement uses TRBV5-4 and TRBJ2-7; 8 bases match TRBD1. This CDR3 contains 13 residues. J was trimmed by 6 bases and V by 3 bases; bases with no gene match: 5. CDR1 is SGHNT and CDR2 is YYREEE in the germline V gene (reference sequence). CDR3 amino acids: CASSSNTGGEQYF. The CDR3 nucleotides read TGTGCCAGCAGCTCCAACACAGGGGGCGAGCAGTACTTC.

This chain uses TRBV29-1 with TRBJ2-1; 7 bases agree with TRBD2. J gave up 15 bases and V 6 bases, and 14 bases lay outside the gene matches. Per germline, CDR1 SQVTM and CDR2 ANQGSEA. This CDR3 comprises 12 residues. The CDR3 DNA sequence: TGCAGCGTCCTCGACGGGGGGTTAGTTACGTTCTTC. Translation gives CSVLDGGLVTFF.

The chain couples TRBV5-4 to TRBJ1-2, with D unresolved. Germline lookup yields CDR1 SGHNT and CDR2 YYREEE (reference sequence). This CDR3 has 14 amino acids. Trimming took off 5 bases at V and 2 bases at J, with 13 bases between the two ends. The DNA for the CDR3 is TGTGCCAGCAGACCCGATTACTCCAACTATGGCTACACCTTC. Translation gives CASRPDYSNYGYTF.

This chain connects TRBV5-6 to TRBJ2-3; D is unclear. CDR1 is SGHDT, CDR2 YYEEEE, per germline. Between the trimmed V and J ends, which lost 3 bases and 5 bases, there was a span of 10 bases. The CDR3 contains 13 residues. The CDR3 loop reads CASSSGVGDTQYF. For the CDR3, the DNA is TGTGCCAGCAGCTCTGGCGTGGGAGATACGCAGTATTTT.

V and J are TRBV5-1 and TRBJ2-5; D is perhaps TRBD2 (6 bases). The CDR3 is 16 residues long. Trimming left V 0 bases short and J 2 bases short, with 14 bases between. Germline V CDR1 and CDR2: SGHRS, YFSETQ. The CDR3 DNA is TGCGCCAGCAGCTTGGGCAGAATAGCGGATCAAGAGACCCAGTACTTC. Protein: CASSLGRIADQETQYF.

This clone was counted between two and nine times. This chain joins TRBV7-2 and TRBJ2-2; D gene ambiguous. CDR3 length: 15 amino acids. The V end lost 5 bases, the J end lost 1 base, and 11 bases lay between the germline ends. Germline V lookup: CDR1 SGHTA, CDR2 FQGNSA. The chain's CDR3 is CASSIDKGNTGELFF. The CDR3 region has the DNA TGTGCCAGCAGCATAGACAAGGGGAACACCGGGGAGCTGTTTTTT. Supplemented by reference TRBV7-2 and TRBJ2-2, the full variable domain reads GAGVSQSPSNKVTEKGKDVELRCDPISGHTALYWYRQSLGQGLEFLIYFQGNSAPDKSGLPSDRFSAERTGGSVSTLTIQRTQQEDSAVYLCASSIDKGNTGELFFGEGSRLTVL.

The rearrangement uses TRBV10-3 and TRBJ2-3; possibly TRBD1 or TRBD2 for D (7 bases each). With 2 bases removed from V and 2 bases from J, the gap between germline ends came to 14 bases. Germline CDR1 reads ENHRY; CDR2 reads SYGVKD. CDR3 size: 16 residues. CDR3 nucleotides: TGTGCCATCAGTGAGCCACCAGGGGGGGCCACAGATACGCAGTATTTT. The encoded protein is CAISEPPGGATDTQYF.